Listed below are T cell receptor beta chains from one sample, sequenced in a study of spatial heterogeneity in lung cancer. TCRdb re-derived calls from the 5' RACE reads in MiXCR, one entry per CDR3 protein. The sample includes approximately 3,000 distinct CDR3 sequences, 17% of them seen just once. Source: normal lung tissue next to the tumor, taken at surgery. Receptors were obtained from a female donor with early-stage non-small cell lung cancer. CDR3s leave out the opening cysteine and the closing phenylalanine or tryptophan. Rows give clone size only sometimes, using once, few, many, or a class for an expanded clone.

V gene	J gene	clone size	CDR3 protein
TRBV5-6	TRBJ2-3	medium-sized	ASSFRTGLELDTQY
TRBV20-1	TRBJ1-2	many	SARAGDRTNYGYT
TRBV12-3/TRBV12-4	TRBJ1-1	medium-sized	ASSFTGWNTEAF
TRBV5-1	TRBJ1-5	medium-sized	ASSSGFGNQPQH
TRBV11-2	TRBJ1-2	medium-sized	ASSPPGHLYGYT
TRBV12-3/TRBV12-4	TRBJ1-1	medium-sized	ASRAEMNTEAF
TRBV29-1	TRBJ2-7	many	SAARTGQGSYEQY
TRBV28	TRBJ2-1	many	ASSFKASANEQF
TRBV9	TRBJ1-2	.	ASSVSPATYGYT
TRBV18	TRBJ2-1	many	ASSPGTSGSSEQF
TRBV28	TRBJ2-1	medium-sized	ASSSGAGNEQF
TRBV12-3/TRBV12-4	TRBJ2-5	medium-sized	ASSFYEGAGSEETQY
TRBV5-6	TRBJ1-1	medium-sized	ASSLRGTEAF
TRBV29-1	TRBJ1-1	many	SVFDRDNTEAF
TRBV6-2/TRBV6-3	TRBJ2-7	many	ASSALADSSYEQY
TRBV20-1	TRBJ2-7	medium-sized	SASSPYEQY
TRBV28	TRBJ2-1	large	ASTFGGTSGSYEQF